What follows are 22 T cell receptor beta chains derived from one specimen sequenced in a study of blood T cell repertoires in COVID-19. Measured with immunoSEQ multiplex PCR; TCRdb has only the in-frame clones, and not every one. The sample has about 250,000 clones; around 83% are singletons. Sequencing was performed on peripheral blood. These receptors came from a man older than 75 with acute or convalescent COVID-19.

The chain links TRBV28 to TRBJ2-5; 8 nucleotides match TRBD1. CDR1 MDHEN and CDR2 SYDVKM come from the germline V gene. V lost 4 bases to trimming and J lost 7 bases; unmatched junction nucleotides: 11. The length of the CDR3 is 15 residues. Written as DNA, the CDR3 is TGTGCCAGCAGTTCCCCTGGACAGGGCCCAGGGACCCAGTACTTC. Translating gives CASSSPGQGPGTQYF. Full variable domain (rest looked up from reference TRBV28 and TRBJ2-5): DVKVTQSSRYLVKRTGEKVFLECVQDMDHENMFWYRQDPGLGLRLIYFSYDVKMKEKGDIPEGYSVSREKKERFSLILESASTNQTSMYLCASSSPGQGPGTQYFGPGTRLLVL.

The J gene is TRBJ2-3, the V gene TRBV24-1; D possibly corresponds to TRBD2 (6 bases). Germline CDR1 is KGHDR and CDR2 is SFDVKD. There are 12 residues in the CDR3. The V gene lost 7 bases and the J gene lost 8 bases, with 12 bases spanning the gap. CDR3 in amino acids: CATSYGTLTQYF. In nucleotides, the CDR3 is TGTGCCACCAGCTATGGGACTCTTACGCAGTATTTT.

Concerning this clone itself: The same CDR3 arises from other DNA sequences in this sample as well. This chain links TRBV7-9 with TRBJ2-2, with D perhaps matching TRBD2 (6 bases). CDR1 and CDR2 from the germline V gene are SEHNR and FQNEAQ (reference sequence). V was cut by 3 bases and J by 2 bases, with 10 bases left in between. This CDR3 region has 15 residues. CDR3 residues: CASSLAGGNTGELFF. The CDR3 coding sequence is TGTGCCAGCAGCTTGGCCGGGGGAAACACCGGGGAGCTGTTTTTT.

J is TRBJ1-4 and V is TRBV28; TRBD1 might be the D (6 bases). Germline V lookup: CDR1 MDHEN, CDR2 SYDVKM. This CDR3 has 14 amino acids. V was shortened by 6 bases and J by 4 bases, with 12 bases between the two germline ends. Written as DNA, the CDR3 is TGTGCCAGCAGCGAGGGACAATTTAATGAAAAACTGTTTTTT. Translation gives CASSEGQFNEKLFF. The variable domain in full, with the rest retrieved from reference TRBV28 and TRBJ1-4, is DVKVTQSSRYLVKRTGEKVFLECVQDMDHENMFWYRQDPGLGLRLIYFSYDVKMKEKGDIPEGYSVSREKKERFSLILESASTNQTSMYLCASSEGQFNEKLFFGSGTQLSVL.

The chain recombines TRBV6-1 with TRBJ2-7, with a weak D call TRBD2 (5 bases). The V end lost 0 bases, the J end lost 5 bases, and 5 bases lay between the germline ends. The CDR3 covers 12 residues. Germline V gives CDR1 MNHNS, CDR2 SASEGT. CDR3 sequence (DNA): TGTGCCAGCAGTGAAGCCGGGAACGAGCAGTACTTC. It codes for CASSEAGNEQYF.

The chain is built from TRBV7-9 and TRBJ1-5, with 8 bases matching TRBD1. CDR3 length equals 18 residues. Trimming cost V 5 bases and J 2 bases; bases outside gene matches: 14. The germline gives CDR1 SEHNR, CDR2 FQNEAQ (reference sequence). CDR3 DNA: TGTGCCAGCAGCCCCGGACAGGGTAAAAGTTATGGCAATCAGCCCCAGCATTTT. The encoded protein is CASSPGQGKSYGNQPQHF.

There are a few counts of this clone. DNA for the CDR3: TGTGCCAGCAGACTTGGGACAGTTTATGGCTACACCTTC. Its protein product is CASRLGTVYGYTF. The rearrangement joins TRBV6-5 to TRBJ1-2; 7 bases are a match to TRBD1. The CDR3 loop spans 13 amino acids. Germline lookup yields CDR1 MNHEY and CDR2 SVGAGI. Losses at the gene ends were 6 bases for V and 5 bases for J; bases not matched to a gene: 6.

V is TRBV3-1 (or the pseudogene TRBV3-2) and J is TRBJ1-4; D not certain. The CDR3 runs to 14 residues. Germline lookup yields CDR1 LGHDT and CDR2 YNNKEL (reference sequence). Deletions cut 6 bases from V and 3 bases from J, with 11 bases between. CDR3 in amino acids: CASRPSGANEKLFF. CDR3 DNA: TGTGCCAGCAGGCCTTCCGGGGCTAATGAAAAACTGTTTTTT.

The CDR3 DNA reads TGTGCCAGTAGTCCGGGACAGGGTCTATGGGCCGAGCAGTACTTC. This encodes CASSPGQGLWAEQYF. The rearrangement joins TRBV19 to TRBJ2-7, with 9 bases that match TRBD1. The CDR3 is 15 amino acids. V dropped 5 bases and J dropped 6; count of bases not matched to a gene: 11. Germline V CDR1 and CDR2: LNHDA, SQIVND (reference sequence). The complete variable domain, with remaining parts taken from reference TRBV19 and TRBJ2-7, reads DGGITQSPKYLFRKEGQNVTLSCEQNLNHDAMYWYRQDPGQGLRLIYYSQIVNDFQKGDIAEGYSVSREKKESFPLTVTSAQKNPTAFYLCASSPGQGLWAEQYFGPGTRLTVT.

V is TRBV15 and J is TRBJ2-2, with 8 bases identical to TRBD2. This CDR3 is built from 16 residues. V lost 5 bases, J lost 2 bases, and 7 bases stayed unmatched. CDR1 is LNHNV and CDR2 is YYDKDF in the germline V gene (reference sequence). The CDR3 loop reads CATSPNAGGNTGELFF. The DNA of the CDR3 is TGTGCCACCAGCCCTAACGCGGGAGGTAACACCGGGGAGCTGTTTTTT.

The chain couples TRBV5-1 to TRBJ1-4, with a weak D call TRBD1 (6 bases). The CDR3 length is 16 residues. V was pared by 0 bases and J by 4 bases, with 13 bases between. Germline CDR1 reads SGHRS; CDR2 reads YFSETQ. The CDR3, as DNA: TGCGCCAGCAGCTTGGCCGCGGACAGTCTTAATGAAAAACTGTTTTTT. As protein: CASSLAADSLNEKLFF.

This chain connects TRBV5-5 to TRBJ2-7, with TRBD2 identical over 9 bases. V lost 3 bases, J lost 3 bases, and 16 bases stayed unmatched. This CDR3 region has 18 residues. Germline-derived CDR1 and CDR2 are SGHKS and YYEKEE (reference sequence). CDR3 region: CASSSSRLAGILSYEQYF. CDR3 sequence (DNA): TGTGCCAGCAGCTCATCCAGGCTAGCGGGGATCTTGAGCTACGAGCAGTACTTC. Full variable domain (rest looked up from reference TRBV5-5 and TRBJ2-7): DAGVTQSPTHLIKTRGQQVTLRCSPISGHKSVSWYQQVLGQGPQFIFQYYEKEERGRGNFPDRFSARQFPNYSSELNVNALLLGDSALYLCASSSSRLAGILSYEQYFGPGTRLTVT.

V is TRBV3-1 (or the pseudogene TRBV3-2) and J is TRBJ2-7, with a possible D match to TRBD1 (5 bases). Trimming removed 5 bases from V and 0 bases from J, with 11 bases in between. The CDR3 is 14 residues long. Germline V CDR1 and CDR2: LGHDT, YNNKEL (reference sequence). CDR3 DNA: TGTGCCAGCAGCACTCGTGGGGCCTCCTACGAGCAGTACTTC. Amino acid sequence: CASSTRGASYEQYF.

This chain links TRBV7-3 with TRBJ2-6; 7 bases are a match to TRBD1. Germline CDR1 is SGHTA and CDR2 is FQGTGA. J lost 1 base, V lost 0 bases, and 3 bases had no gene match. This CDR3 is 17 amino acids long. CDR3 DNA sequence: TGTGCCAGCAGCTTAACCTCAGGGGGATCTGGGGCCAACGTCCTGACTTTC. Protein product: CASSLTSGGSGANVLTF.

This clone was counted a few times. V gene TRBV5-1 combines with J gene TRBJ1-2; TRBD1 agrees at 7 bases. The CDR3 is 16 amino acids. The junction had 12 bases not matched to a gene; V was cut back by 3 bases and J by 4 bases. Germline CDR1 is SGHRS and CDR2 is YFSETQ. In DNA form, the CDR3 reads TGCGCCAGCAGCTACCGCGCAGGGACAGCTTTCTATGGCTACACCTTC. This encodes CASSYRAGTAFYGYTF. The complete variable domain, with remaining parts taken from reference TRBV5-1 and TRBJ1-2, reads KAGVTQTPRYLIKTRGQQVTLSCSPISGHRSVSWYQQTPGQGLQFLFEYFSETQRNKGNFPGRFSGRQFSNSRSEMNVSTLELGDSALYLCASSYRAGTAFYGYTFGSGTRLTVV.

This clone was recorded once. This rearrangement joins TRBV21-1 to TRBJ1-5; no check of the table's D call, TRBD1, against the DNA was made. TRBV21-1 corresponds to a pseudogene. The CDR3 runs 15 residues. DNA for the CDR3: TGTGCCAGCAGCAAGAAAGGCGACAGGGGTCAGCCCCAGCATTTT. It translates to CASSKKGDRGQPQHF.

The chain links TRBV7-2 to TRBJ1-1, with 7 positions matching TRBD1. CDR1 is SGHTA, CDR2 FQGNSA, per germline. The CDR3 spans 14 residues. V was clipped by 7 bases and J by 3 bases; unmatched bases: 8. CDR3 sequence: CASKQTGSYTEAFF. CDR3 coding DNA: TGTGCCAGCAAGCAGACAGGGAGTTACACTGAAGCTTTCTTT.

The chain carries TRBV7-9 and TRBJ1-5; D is unclear. Germline V gene data show CDR1 as SEHNR and CDR2 as FQNEAQ (reference sequence). This CDR3 contains 15 residues. V lost 1 base to trimming and J lost 4 bases, with 11 bases between them. In nucleotides, the CDR3 is TGTGCCAGCAGCTTAGGGGCAGGCGATAATCAGCCCCAGCATTTT. Encoded protein: CASSLGAGDNQPQHF. The whole variable domain, filled in from reference TRBV7-9 and TRBJ1-5, reads DTGVSQNPRHKITKRGQNVTFRCDPISEHNRLYWYRQTLGQGPEFLTYFQNEAQLEKSRLLSDRFSAERPKGSFSTLEIQRTEQGDSAMYLCASSLGAGDNQPQHFGDGTRLSIL.

The gene calls are TRBV3-1 (or the pseudogene TRBV3-2) and TRBJ2-3; D is possibly TRBD2 (7 bases). The length of the CDR3 is 13 residues. V lost 4 bases, J lost 5 bases, and 10 bases lay in between. From germline, CDR1 is LGHDT and CDR2 YNNKEL (reference sequence). In nucleotides, the CDR3 is TGTGCCAGCAGCCGGGGGGGCCAAGATACGCAGTATTTT. Translated: CASSRGGQDTQYF.

Worth noting for this clone: This sample also contains other DNA sequences that code for the same CDR3. This chain joins TRBV5-1 and TRBJ2-3; a possible D gene is TRBD1 (6 bases). The CDR3 is 15 amino acids. CDR1 SGHRS and CDR2 YFSETQ come from the germline V gene. The ends were cut back, 0 bases at V and 3 bases at J, with 11 bases in the middle. This chain's CDR3 is CASSLVGARTDTQYF. DNA for the CDR3: TGCGCCAGCAGCTTGGTGGGGGCCCGAACAGATACGCAGTATTTT.

This clone came up once. The chain combines TRBV4-1 with TRBJ1-2; the match to TRBD1 covers 10 bases. From germline, CDR1 is MGHRA and CDR2 YSYEKL. The trim removed 4 bases at V and 6 bases at J, leaving 17 bases unmatched. The CDR3 runs 18 residues. CDR3 sequence: CASSLDHIGRQGANGYTF. For the CDR3, the DNA is TGCGCCAGCAGCCTAGACCACATTGGAAGACAGGGGGCGAATGGCTACACCTTC.

This chain connects TRBV5-3 to TRBJ2-1; 11 bases align to TRBD2. TRBV5-3 is filed as an ORF, its function uncertain. J lost 2 bases, V lost 0 bases, and 7 bases had no gene match. The CDR3 has 18 residues. The CDR3 sequence: CARSLVLAGDQAYNEQFF. The CDR3 DNA reads as TGTGCCAGAAGCTTGGTACTAGCGGGGGATCAGGCCTACAATGAGCAGTTCTTC.